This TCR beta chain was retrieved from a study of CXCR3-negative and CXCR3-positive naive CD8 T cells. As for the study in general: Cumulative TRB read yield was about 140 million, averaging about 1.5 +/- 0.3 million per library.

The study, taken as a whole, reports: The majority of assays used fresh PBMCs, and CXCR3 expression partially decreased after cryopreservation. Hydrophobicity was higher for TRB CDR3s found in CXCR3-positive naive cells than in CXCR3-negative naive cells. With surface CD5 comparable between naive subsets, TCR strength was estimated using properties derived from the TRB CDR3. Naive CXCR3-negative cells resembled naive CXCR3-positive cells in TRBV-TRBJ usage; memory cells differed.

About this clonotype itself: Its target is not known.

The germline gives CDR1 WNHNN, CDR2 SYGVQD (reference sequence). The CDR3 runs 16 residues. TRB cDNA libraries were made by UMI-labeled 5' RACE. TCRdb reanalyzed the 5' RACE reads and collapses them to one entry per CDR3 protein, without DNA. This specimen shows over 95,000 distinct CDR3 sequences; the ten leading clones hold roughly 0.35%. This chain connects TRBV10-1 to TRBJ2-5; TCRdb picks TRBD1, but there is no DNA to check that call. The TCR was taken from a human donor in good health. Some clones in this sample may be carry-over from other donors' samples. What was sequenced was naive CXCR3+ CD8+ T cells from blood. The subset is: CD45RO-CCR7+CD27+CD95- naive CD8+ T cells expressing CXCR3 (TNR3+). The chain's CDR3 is CASSEFQISGKETQYF.